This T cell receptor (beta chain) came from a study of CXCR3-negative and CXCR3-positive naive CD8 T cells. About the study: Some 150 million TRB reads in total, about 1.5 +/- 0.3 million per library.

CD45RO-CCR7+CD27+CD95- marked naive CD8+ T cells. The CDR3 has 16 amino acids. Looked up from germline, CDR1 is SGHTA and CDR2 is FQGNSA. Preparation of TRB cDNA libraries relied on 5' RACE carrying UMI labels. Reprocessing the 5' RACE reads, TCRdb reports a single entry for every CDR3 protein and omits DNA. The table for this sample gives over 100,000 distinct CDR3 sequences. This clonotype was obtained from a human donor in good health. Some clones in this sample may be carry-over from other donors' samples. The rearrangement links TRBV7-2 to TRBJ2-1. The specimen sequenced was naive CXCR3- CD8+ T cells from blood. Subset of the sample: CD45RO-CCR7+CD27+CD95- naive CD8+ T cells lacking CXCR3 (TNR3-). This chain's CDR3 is CASSLAGPFSYNEQFF. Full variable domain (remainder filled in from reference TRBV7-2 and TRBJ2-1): GAGVSQSPSNKVTEKGKDVELRCDPISGHTALYWYRQSLGQGLEFLIYFQGNSAPDKSGLPSDRFSAERTGGSVSTLTIQRTQQEDSAVYLCASSLAGPFSYNEQFFGPGTRLTVL.